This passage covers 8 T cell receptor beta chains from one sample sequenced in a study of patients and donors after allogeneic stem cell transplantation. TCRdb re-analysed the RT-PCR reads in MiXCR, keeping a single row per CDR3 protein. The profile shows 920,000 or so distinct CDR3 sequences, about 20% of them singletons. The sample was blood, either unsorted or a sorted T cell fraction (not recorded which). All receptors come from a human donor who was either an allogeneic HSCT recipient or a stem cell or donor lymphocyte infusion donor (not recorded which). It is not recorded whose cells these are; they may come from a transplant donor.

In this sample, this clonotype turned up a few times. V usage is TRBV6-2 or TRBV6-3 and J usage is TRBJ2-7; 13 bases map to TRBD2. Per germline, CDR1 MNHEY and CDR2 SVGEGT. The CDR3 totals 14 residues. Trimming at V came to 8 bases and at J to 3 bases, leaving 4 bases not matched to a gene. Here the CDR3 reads CASERTSGGYEQYF. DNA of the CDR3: TGTGCCAGCGAAAGGACTAGCGGGGGCTACGAGCAGTACTTC.

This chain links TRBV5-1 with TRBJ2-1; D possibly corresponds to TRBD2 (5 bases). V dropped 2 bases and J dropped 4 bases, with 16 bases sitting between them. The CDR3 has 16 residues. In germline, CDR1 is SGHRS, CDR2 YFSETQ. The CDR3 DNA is TGCGCCAGCAGCTTCGTCCTGGGGAGAGGGTACAATGAGCAGTTCTTC. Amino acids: CASSFVLGRGYNEQFF.

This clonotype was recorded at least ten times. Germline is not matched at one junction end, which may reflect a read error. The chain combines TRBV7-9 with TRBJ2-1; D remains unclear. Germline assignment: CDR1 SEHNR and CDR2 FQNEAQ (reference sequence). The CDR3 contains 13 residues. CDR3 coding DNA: TGTGCCAGCAGTTTAGGGCGGCTAAATGAGCAGTTCTTC. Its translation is CASSLGRLNEQFF.

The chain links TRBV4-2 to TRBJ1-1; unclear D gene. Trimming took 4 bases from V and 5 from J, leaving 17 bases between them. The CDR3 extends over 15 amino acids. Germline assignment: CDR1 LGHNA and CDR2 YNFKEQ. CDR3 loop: CASSPSLGWRTEAFF. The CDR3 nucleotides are TGTGCCAGCAGCCCAAGTTTGGGGTGGAGAACTGAAGCTTTCTTT.

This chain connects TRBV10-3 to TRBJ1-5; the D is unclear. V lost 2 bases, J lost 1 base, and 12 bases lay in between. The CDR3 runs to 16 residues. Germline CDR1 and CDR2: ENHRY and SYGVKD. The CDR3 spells CAISEGGRVSNQPQHF. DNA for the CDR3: TGTGCCATCAGTGAGGGAGGGAGAGTCAGCAATCAGCCCCAGCATTTT.

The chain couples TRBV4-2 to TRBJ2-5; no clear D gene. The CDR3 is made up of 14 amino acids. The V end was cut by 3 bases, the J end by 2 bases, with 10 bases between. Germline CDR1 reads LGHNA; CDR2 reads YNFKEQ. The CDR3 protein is CASSHGRKQETQYF. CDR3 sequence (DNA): TGTGCCAGCAGCCATGGGCGGAAGCAAGAGACCCAGTACTTC.

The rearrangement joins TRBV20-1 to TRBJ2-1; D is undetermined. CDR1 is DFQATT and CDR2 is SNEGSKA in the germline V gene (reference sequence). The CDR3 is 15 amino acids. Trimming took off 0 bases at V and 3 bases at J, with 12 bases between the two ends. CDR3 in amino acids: CSARDPSRVYNEQFF. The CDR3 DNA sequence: TGCAGTGCTAGAGATCCTAGTAGGGTCTACAATGAGCAGTTCTTC.

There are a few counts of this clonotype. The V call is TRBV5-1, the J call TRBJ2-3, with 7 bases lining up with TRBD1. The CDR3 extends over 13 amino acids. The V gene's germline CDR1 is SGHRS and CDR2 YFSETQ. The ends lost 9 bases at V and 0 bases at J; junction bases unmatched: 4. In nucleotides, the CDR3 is TGCGCCACCCAGGGACAGAGCACAGATACGCAGTATTTT. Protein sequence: CATQGQSTDTQYF.